This T cell receptor beta chain was sequenced for a study of blood T cell repertoires in COVID-19. CDR1 is MNHEY and CDR2 is SMNVEV in the germline V gene (reference sequence). Trimming took off 2 bases at V and 6 bases at J, with 11 bases between the two ends. The CDR3 has 13 residues. This clone was counted once. The data were produced by immunoSEQ multiplex PCR, yet TCRdb's version contains in-frame clones alone and is incomplete. The sample lists around 190,000 clones; around 86% were seen once. The rearrangement joins TRBV27 to TRBJ2-7; no clear D gene. The clonotype originates from a woman between 65 and 79 years old with COVID-19, enrolled during active disease. What was sequenced was peripheral blood. The CDR3 DNA reads TGTGCCAGCAGTTTAGCCTGGTCCGGCGAGCAGTACTTC. Translating gives CASSLAWSGEQYF.